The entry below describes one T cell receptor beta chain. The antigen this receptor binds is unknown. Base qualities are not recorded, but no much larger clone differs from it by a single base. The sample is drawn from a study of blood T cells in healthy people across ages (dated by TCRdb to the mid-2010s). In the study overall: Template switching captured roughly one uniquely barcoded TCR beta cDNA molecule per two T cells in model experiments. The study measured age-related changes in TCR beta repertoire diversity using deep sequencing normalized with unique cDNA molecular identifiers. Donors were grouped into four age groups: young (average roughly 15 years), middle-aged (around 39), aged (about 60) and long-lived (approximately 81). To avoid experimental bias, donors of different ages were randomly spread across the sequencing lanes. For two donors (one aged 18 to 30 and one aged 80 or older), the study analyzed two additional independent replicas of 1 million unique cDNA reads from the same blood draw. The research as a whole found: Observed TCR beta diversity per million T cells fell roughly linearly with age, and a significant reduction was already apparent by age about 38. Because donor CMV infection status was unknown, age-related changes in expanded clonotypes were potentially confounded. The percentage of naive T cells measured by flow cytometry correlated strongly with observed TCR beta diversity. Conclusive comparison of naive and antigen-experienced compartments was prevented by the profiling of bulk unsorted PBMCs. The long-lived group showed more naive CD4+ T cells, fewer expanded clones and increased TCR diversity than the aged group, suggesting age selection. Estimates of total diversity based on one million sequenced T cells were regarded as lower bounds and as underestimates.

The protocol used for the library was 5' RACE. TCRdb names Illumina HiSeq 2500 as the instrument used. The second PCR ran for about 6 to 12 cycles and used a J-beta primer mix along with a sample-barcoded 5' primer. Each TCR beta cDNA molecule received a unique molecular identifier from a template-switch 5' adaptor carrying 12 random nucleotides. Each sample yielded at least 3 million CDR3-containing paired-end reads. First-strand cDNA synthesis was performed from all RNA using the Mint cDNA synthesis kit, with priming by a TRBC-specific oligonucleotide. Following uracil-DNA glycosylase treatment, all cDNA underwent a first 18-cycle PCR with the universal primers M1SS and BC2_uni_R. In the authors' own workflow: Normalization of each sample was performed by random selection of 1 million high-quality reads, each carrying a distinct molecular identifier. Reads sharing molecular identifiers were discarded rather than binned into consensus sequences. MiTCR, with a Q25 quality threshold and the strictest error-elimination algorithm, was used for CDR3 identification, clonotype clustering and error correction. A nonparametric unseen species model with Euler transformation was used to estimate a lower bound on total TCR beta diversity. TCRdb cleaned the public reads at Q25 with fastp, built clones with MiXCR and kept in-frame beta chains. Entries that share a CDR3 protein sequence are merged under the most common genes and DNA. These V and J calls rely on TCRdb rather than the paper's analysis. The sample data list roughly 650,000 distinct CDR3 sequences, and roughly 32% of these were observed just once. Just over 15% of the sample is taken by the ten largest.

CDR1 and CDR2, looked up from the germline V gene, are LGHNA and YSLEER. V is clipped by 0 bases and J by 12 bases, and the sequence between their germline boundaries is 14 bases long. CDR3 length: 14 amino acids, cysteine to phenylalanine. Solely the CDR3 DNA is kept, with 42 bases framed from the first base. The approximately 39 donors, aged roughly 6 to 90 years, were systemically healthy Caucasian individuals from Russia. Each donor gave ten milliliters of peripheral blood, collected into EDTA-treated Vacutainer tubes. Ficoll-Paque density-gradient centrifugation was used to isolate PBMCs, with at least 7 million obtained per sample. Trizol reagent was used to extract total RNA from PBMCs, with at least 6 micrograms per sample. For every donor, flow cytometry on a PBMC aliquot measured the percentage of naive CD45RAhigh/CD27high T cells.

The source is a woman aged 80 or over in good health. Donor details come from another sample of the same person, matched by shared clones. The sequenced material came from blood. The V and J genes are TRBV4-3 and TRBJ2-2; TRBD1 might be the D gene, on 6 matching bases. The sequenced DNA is TGCGCCAGCAGCCAAGATTACGGAACAGGGAAGCTGTTTTTT. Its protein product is CASSQDYGTGKLFF.